Presented here are 19 T cell receptor beta chains from one specimen sequenced in a study of T cells after yellow fever vaccination. TCRdb independently ran MiXCR on the 5' RACE reads; one entry per CDR3 protein. The sample includes more than 450,000 distinct CDR3 sequences, 20% to 25% of them seen just once. The source material was PBMCs, sampled 21 days after the first yellow fever vaccination. All receptors derive from a young man who received the YFV17D yellow fever vaccine.

This chain joins TRBV20-1 and TRBJ2-3; the D gene is possibly TRBD1 (5 bases). This CDR3 has 14 residues. Germline-derived CDR1 and CDR2 are DFQATT and SNEGSKA (reference sequence). Trimming left V 2 bases short and J 2 bases short, with 11 bases between. DNA of the CDR3: TGCAGTGCTAGAAAGGGGTGGGACACAGATACGCAGTATTTT. This gives the protein CSARKGWDTDTQYF.

The V gene is TRBV7-2, the J gene TRBJ1-2; D call uncertain. CDR1 SGHTA and CDR2 FQGNSA come from the germline V gene. Between the trimmed V and J ends, which lost 3 bases and 7 bases, there was a span of 12 bases. This CDR3 is built from 13 residues. The CDR3 here is CASSLENSGGYTF. The CDR3 DNA follows: TGTGCCAGCAGCTTGGAGAACTCTGGTGGCTACACCTTC.

V is TRBV7-2 and J is TRBJ2-2; D gene ambiguous. CDR3 size: 13 residues. Germline values: CDR1 SGHTA, CDR2 FQGNSA. Trimming cost V 4 bases and J 6 bases, with 9 bases left between them. Here the CDR3 DNA reads TGTGCCAGCAGCTCGGAGCCCCCCGGGGAGCTGTTTTTT. Residues: CASSSEPPGELFF.

This clonotype has at least ten counts. The chain couples TRBV7-9 to TRBJ2-5; D may be TRBD2 (6 bases). The CDR3 spans 15 residues. Per germline, CDR1 SEHNR and CDR2 FQNEAQ (reference sequence). Trimming cost V 1 base and J 2 bases, with 11 bases left between them. The CDR3 spells CASSLVRGGQETQYF. CDR3 DNA sequence: TGTGCCAGCAGCTTAGTGCGGGGCGGACAAGAGACCCAGTACTTC. The whole variable domain, filled in from reference TRBV7-9 and TRBJ2-5, reads DTGVSQNPRHKITKRGQNVTFRCDPISEHNRLYWYRQTLGQGPEFLTYFQNEAQLEKSRLLSDRFSAERPKGSFSTLEIQRTEQGDSAMYLCASSLVRGGQETQYFGPGTRLLVL.

There are a few counts of this clonotype. The rearrangement uses TRBV12-3 or TRBV12-4 and TRBJ2-4; D unresolved. The CDR3 runs 12 residues. V lost 5 bases and J 6 bases, leaving 8 bases between the germline ends. The CDR3 nucleotides read TGTGCCAGCAGTATCCGTGGAAACATTCAGTACTTC. Residues: CASSIRGNIQYF.

This clonotype was recorded many times. This rearrangement joins TRBV6-1 to TRBJ2-7; a possible D gene is TRBD1 (6 bases). The germline V gene encodes CDR1 MNHNS and CDR2 SASEGT. V dropped 2 bases and J dropped 1 base, with 18 bases sitting between them. The CDR3 length is 17 residues. The CDR3 nucleotides read TGTGCCAGCAGTGAACCGGGACAAGGTTTTGCTTCCTACGAGCAGTACGTC. This translates into CASSEPGQGFASYEQYV.

The chain combines TRBV9 with TRBJ2-3; possibly TRBD1 for D (6 bases). Germline lookup yields CDR1 SGDLS and CDR2 YYNGEE. The CDR3 spans 15 residues. V shed 4 bases and J shed 1 base, with 13 bases lying between them. The CDR3 sequence: CASSWGPEGTDTQYF. The CDR3 nucleotides read TGTGCCAGCAGCTGGGGGCCAGAGGGCACAGATACGCAGTATTTT.

This clonotype showed up just a few times. The chain recombines TRBV20-1 with TRBJ1-1, with D unresolved. Germline V lookup: CDR1 DFQATT, CDR2 SNEGSKA (reference sequence). The CDR3 runs to 13 residues. V dropped 3 bases and J dropped 1 base, with 9 bases sitting between them. This chain's CDR3 is CSARADGNTEAFF. In DNA form, the CDR3 reads TGCAGTGCTAGGGCGGACGGGAACACTGAAGCTTTCTTT.

V is TRBV5-1 and J is TRBJ1-4; possibly TRBD1 for D (5 bases). From germline, CDR1 is SGHRS and CDR2 YFSETQ. V was trimmed by 5 bases and J by 2 bases, leaving 13 bases between them. This CDR3 contains 15 residues. Here the CDR3 reads CASRKRGATNEKLFF. The CDR3 DNA follows: TGCGCCAGCAGAAAGAGGGGCGCGACTAATGAAAAACTGTTTTTT.

A word on this clonotype: A much larger clone is a single base away; this may be a read error. CDR3: CACSFERGGQETQYF. CDR3 nucleotides: TGTGCCTGCAGCTTCGAAAGAGGGGGGCAGGAGACCCAGTACTTC. This chain uses TRBV3-1 with TRBJ2-5; D possibly matches TRBD1 or TRBD2 (6 bases each). This CDR3 comprises 15 residues. CDR1 LGHDT and CDR2 YNNKEL come from the germline V gene (reference sequence).

The chain has TRBV12-3 or TRBV12-4 and TRBJ1-5, with D perhaps matching TRBD1 (6 bases). The CDR3 is made up of 16 amino acids. V lost 6 bases to trimming and J lost 7 bases, with 22 bases between them. The CDR3 nucleotides are TGTGCCAGCAGCCGGACGGGGGGCGAACTTAAGCAGCCCCAGCATTTT. Its translation: CASSRTGGELKQPQHF.

The V and J genes are TRBV5-1 and TRBJ1-1; D is uncertain. Trimming stripped 4 bases from V and 0 bases from J, with 7 bases between. The CDR3 is 13 amino acids. Germline CDR1 SGHRS, CDR2 YFSETQ. The CDR3, as DNA: TGCGCCAGCAGCGATCAGGTGAACACTGAAGCTTTCTTT. Its protein is CASSDQVNTEAFF.

The CDR3 region has the DNA TGTGCCAGCAGTTTAGCGGGGACAGGGAAAGCTTTCTTT. Translated, it gives CASSLAGTGKAFF. The chain couples TRBV12-3 or TRBV12-4 to TRBJ1-1; 9 nucleotides line up with TRBD1. V was clipped by 0 bases and J by 9 bases; unmatched bases: 2. This CDR3 contains 13 residues.

This chain links TRBV4-2 with TRBJ2-3; D is uncertain. CDR1 and CDR2 (germline): LGHNA, YNFKEQ. Trimming stripped 3 bases from V and 2 bases from J, with 9 bases between. The CDR3 runs to 14 residues. DNA of the CDR3: TGTGCCAGCAGCCAGGGTAGCCCCACAGATACGCAGTATTTT. Residues: CASSQGSPTDTQYF.

The V call is TRBV9, the J call TRBJ2-3; unclear D gene. Deletions cut 5 bases from V and 6 bases from J, with 7 bases between. This CDR3 has 11 amino acids. In germline, CDR1 is SGDLS, CDR2 YYNGEE. In DNA, the CDR3 is TGTGCCAGCAGGACCAGGGATACGCAGTATTTT. As protein: CASRTRDTQYF.

The chain employs TRBV3-1 and TRBJ2-3; tentatively, D is TRBD1 (5 bases). Germline CDR1 reads LGHDT; CDR2 reads YNNKEL (reference sequence). The CDR3 covers 18 residues. The V and J ends lost 4 bases and 3 bases respectively, with 23 bases between them. The CDR3 protein is CASSLRLKPPTATDTQYF. The DNA for the CDR3 is TGTGCCAGCAGCCTTCGCCTCAAGCCCCCGACAGCTACAGATACGCAGTATTTT.

This clonotype was detected many times. The chain combines TRBV5-1 with TRBJ2-1, with D unclear. Germline V CDR1 and CDR2: SGHRS, YFSETQ. V lost 3 bases to trimming and J lost 0 bases, with 10 bases between them. This CDR3 has 15 amino acids. This chain's CDR3 is CASSSRRSSYNEQFF. In DNA, the CDR3 is TGCGCCAGCAGCTCAAGACGGAGCTCCTACAATGAGCAGTTCTTC.

This clonotype was recorded a few times. Written as DNA, the CDR3 is TGTGCCAGCAGCTTCTATGGGACTGAAGCTTTCTTT. Its translation is CASSFYGTEAFF. The chain combines TRBV7-2 with TRBJ1-1, with D hard to call. Looked up from germline, CDR1 is SGHTA and CDR2 is FQGNSA. The CDR3 is 12 residues long. Trimming cost V 3 bases and J 5 bases, with 7 bases left between them.

The V gene is TRBV7-2, the J gene TRBJ2-3; D call uncertain. CDR3 length: 16 amino acids. Trimming removed 5 bases at V and 2 bases at J, with 17 bases between. Per germline, CDR1 SGHTA and CDR2 FQGNSA. The CDR3 protein is CASSPSPNFYTDTQYF. The CDR3, as DNA: TGTGCCAGCAGCCCAAGCCCTAACTTCTACACAGATACGCAGTATTTT.